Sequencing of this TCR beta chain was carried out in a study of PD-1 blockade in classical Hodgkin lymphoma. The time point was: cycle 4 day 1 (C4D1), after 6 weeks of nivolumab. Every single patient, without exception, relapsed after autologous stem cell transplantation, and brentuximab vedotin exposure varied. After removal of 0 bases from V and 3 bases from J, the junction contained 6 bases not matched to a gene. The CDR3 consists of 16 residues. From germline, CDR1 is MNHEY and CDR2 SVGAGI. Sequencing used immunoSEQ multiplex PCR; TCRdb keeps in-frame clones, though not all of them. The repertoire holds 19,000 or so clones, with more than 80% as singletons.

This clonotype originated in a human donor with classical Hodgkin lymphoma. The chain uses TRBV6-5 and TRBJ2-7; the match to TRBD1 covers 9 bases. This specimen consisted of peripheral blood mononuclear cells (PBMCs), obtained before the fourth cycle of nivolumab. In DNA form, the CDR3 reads TGTGCCAGCAGTTACTCAACCGACAGGGGGGACTACGAGCAGTACTTC. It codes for CASSYSTDRGDYEQYF.